This TCR beta chain was identified during a study of blood T cell repertoires in COVID-19 (dated by TCRdb to 2019 to 2021). Regarding the complete study: The collaborator samples originated in the United States, Italy and Spain and spanned the acute and convalescent phases of COVID-19. The material from the prospective study consisted of cDNA or gDNA derived from T cells, B-cell-depleted T cells, or PBMCs. Subjects who had been exposed to COVID-19, were actively infected with it, or had recovered from it provided the deeply sampled blood TCRbeta repertoires that made up the dataset. The sample metadata nearly always contained a de-identified subject ID, COVID-19 status, age in years and sex. The samples were drawn from two sources: the first 160 participants of the ongoing ImmuneRACE study, and fewer than 1,500 subjects contributed by 6 global collaborators. The repertoires were released in a freely available public database meant as a resource for research on the immune response to SARS-CoV-2. Where HLA class I and class II types were available, the types were taken from metadata supplied by the sample provider, not from assay-based typing. Summary of the overall study and its limitations: The amount of clinical and demographic metadata varied by source and participant and was provided uncurated.

Concerning this clone: What this receptor recognizes is not known. The sample holds no much larger clone one base away, and base qualities are not on file.

TCRbeta CDR3 regions were amplified from genomic DNA by means of the immunoSEQ Assay, a bias-controlled multiplex PCR. The original methods were these. The number of nucleated cells in each sample was estimated by amplification of reference gene primers within the assay. To quantify the absolute abundance of each unique TCRbeta CDR3 rearrangement, sequence reads were collapsed and filtered. For each sample, productive Simpson clonality was calculated as the square root of Simpson's diversity index over productive rearrangements. This is the immuneACCESS table as TCRdb keeps it, with only in-frame sequences that have V and J called. A part of the clones is gone; compared with another copy, unresolved V genes explain less than half, and the rest is unexplained. Clone size and the V and J calls come from that table; the DNA yielded D and trimming. Present in this sample are approximately 82,000 clones, around 85% of which were seen just once. About an eighth of the sample lies in the top ten.

Collaborating institutions collected whole blood in K2EDTA tubes following their own protocols. For TCRbeta analysis, collaborators shipped samples as frozen whole blood, isolated PBMCs, or DNA extracted from either of those sample types. There are 15 amino acids in the CDR3, from cysteine to phenylalanine inclusive. Of the read, only the CDR3 DNA is kept; its 45 bases are in frame from base 1. V is cut back by 3 bases and J by 4 bases, with 9 bases in the junction unmatched. From a lookup of the germline V gene (reference sequence), CDR1 and CDR2 are SGHNT and YYREEE. The sequence is built from TRBV5-4 and TRBJ1-1, and 7 junctional nucleotides match TRBD1. Material: peripheral blood. This sequence originates from a woman aged 70 to 79 with active or convalescent COVID-19. CDR3 sequence: CASSSMTGKSTEAFF. The base sequence is TGTGCCAGCAGCTCCATGACAGGGAAGAGCACTGAAGCTTTCTTT.